This T cell receptor (beta chain) was identified during a study of T cell responses to AZD1222 COVID-19 vaccine. Whole-study findings and limits: Females outnumbered males among donors, who were mostly white British; clonal diversity was possibly underestimated. Regions 160-218 and 743-854 held dominance among vaccine-associated CD4 TCRs, which spanned spike. Only a handful of AZD1222 recipients, several in all, had baseline seropositivity.

Repertoires were generated with immunoSEQ multiplex PCR, while TCRdb's copy carries only in-frame clones and drops some. The table records about 63,000 clones, 83% of them present only once. On this clone: Its antigen is undetermined.

Trimming pared 6 bases from V and 0 bases from J, leaving 24 bases between. The CDR3 is made up of 18 amino acids. Germline V gives CDR1 SQVTM, CDR2 ANQGSEA. V gene TRBV29-1 combines with J gene TRBJ2-4; the D gene is possibly TRBD1 (5 bases). The sample here was peripheral blood, taken 28 days after the second AZD1222 dose. The clonotype was recovered from an adult who received the AZD1222 COVID-19 vaccine. CDR3 protein: CSVPARNYRKLAKNIQYF. The DNA of the CDR3 is TGCAGCGTCCCCGCCCGGAACTACAGGAAGCTAGCCAAAAACATTCAGTACTTC.